The T cell receptor beta chain described here comes from a study of cytomegalovirus exposure and HLA in healthy donors. Sequencing used immunoSEQ multiplex PCR; TCRdb keeps in-frame clones, though not all of them. The table includes 250,000 to 400,000 clones, roughly nine tenths detected once. This CDR3 has 18 amino acids. V was trimmed by 4 bases and J by 6 bases, leaving 25 bases between them. The germline CDR1 and CDR2 sequences are MNHEY and SMNVEV (reference sequence). This receptor was taken from a woman in her 30s in good health and CMV-seropositive. The chain has TRBV27 and TRBJ2-1, with TRBD2 as a possible D gene (6 bases). The sequenced sample consisted of PBMCs. In DNA, the CDR3 is TGTGCCAGCAGTTCCCTGAGGCTGGCGGGGTTGGTTTCCAATGAGCAGTTCTTC. It is translated as CASSSLRLAGLVSNEQFF.